This entry describes one T cell receptor beta chain. From germline, CDR1 is MGHDK and CDR2 SYGVNS. The V and J ends lost 4 bases and 4 bases, in that order; junction bases with no gene match: 0. CDR3 size: 14 residues. The sample comes from a study of blood T cell repertoires in COVID-19. Study overall: There were acute and convalescent COVID-19 samples, and they came from the United States, Italy and Spain.

The Seattle site enrolled patients during active infection and followed them longitudinally. Assay used: immunoSEQ multiplex PCR; TCRdb lists only in-frame clones, some missing. Of about 200,000 clones in the sample, around 94% are singletons; the top ten hold 0.76%. The rearrangement links TRBV25-1 to TRBJ1-6; 8 positions agree with TRBD1. This receptor was obtained from a man between 25 and 39 years old with COVID-19, enrolled during active disease. Sequenced input: peripheral blood. CDR3 in amino acids: CASSGTGYNSPLHF. The CDR3 DNA sequence: TGTGCCAGCAGTGGGACAGGGTATAATTCACCCCTCCACTTT.